A single sample gave rise to the 10 T cell receptor beta chains below, sequenced in a study of blood T cell repertoires in COVID-19. Here immunoSEQ multiplex PCR was the method, and the copy in TCRdb shows in-frame clones only, minus some. In the table there are roughly 250,000 clones, around 89% of which are singletons. Sample: peripheral blood. These receptors were taken from a man between 25 and 39 years old with acute or convalescent COVID-19.

The chain carries TRBV5-1 and TRBJ2-1; 7 bases align to TRBD1. Germline-derived CDR1 and CDR2 are SGHRS and YFSETQ. The CDR3 length is 16 residues. The V segment lost 4 bases and the J segment 0 bases; nucleotides outside the gene matches: 7. The DNA of the CDR3 is TGCGCCAGCAGCCGGGACAGCCGCAGCTCCTACAATGAGCAGTTCTTC. This codes for CASSRDSRSSYNEQFF.

The rearrangement joins TRBV24-1 to TRBJ2-7; 8 bases are shared with TRBD1. J was trimmed by 6 bases and V by 3 bases; bases with no gene match: 12. Germline CDR1 is KGHDR and CDR2 is SFDVKD. This CDR3 has 16 residues. The CDR3 loop reads CATSDPRTGWGFEQYF. The CDR3 nucleotides read TGTGCCACCAGTGATCCTCGGACAGGGTGGGGTTTCGAGCAGTACTTC.

V is TRBV28 and J is TRBJ1-1, with D possibly matching TRBD1 (5 bases). Germline CDR1 is MDHEN and CDR2 is SYDVKM. With 8 bases removed from V and 3 bases from J, the gap between germline ends came to 10 bases. This CDR3 spans 12 amino acids. This chain's CDR3 is CASFGGYTEAFF. CDR3 bases: TGTGCCAGCTTTGGGGGGTACACTGAAGCTTTCTTT.

The V gene is TRBV19, the J gene TRBJ2-7; D might be TRBD1 (6 bases). Trimming took off 5 bases at V and 1 base at J, with 18 bases between the two ends. The CDR3 extends over 16 amino acids. Germline V gene lookup returns CDR1 LNHDA and CDR2 SQIVND (reference sequence). CDR3: CASSLRWGQGSYEQYF. The DNA of the CDR3 is TGTGCCAGTAGTCTGAGATGGGGGCAAGGGTCCTACGAGCAGTACTTC. Full variable domain (outside the CDR3, taken from reference TRBV19 and TRBJ2-7): DGGITQSPKYLFRKEGQNVTLSCEQNLNHDAMYWYRQDPGQGLRLIYYSQIVNDFQKGDIAEGYSVSREKKESFPLTVTSAQKNPTAFYLCASSLRWGQGSYEQYFGPGTRLTVT.

V usage is TRBV30 and J usage is TRBJ2-2; D gene unclear. The CDR3 contains 13 residues. Germline CDR1 and CDR2: GTSNPN and SVGIG (reference sequence). V was cut by 1 base and J by 7 bases, with 10 bases left in between. The CDR3 spells CAWSAATGGELFF. The CDR3 DNA reads TGTGCCTGGAGTGCGGCTACGGGCGGGGAGCTGTTTTTT.

The chain is built from TRBV18 and TRBJ1-5; TRBD1 aligns across 9 bases. The CDR3 is 16 amino acids. In germline, CDR1 is KGHSH, CDR2 LQKENI. The trim removed 0 bases at V and 6 bases at J, leaving 6 bases unmatched. As DNA, the CDR3 is TGTGCCAGCTCACCACCTCTCGGGACAGGGACTCAGCCCCAGCATTTT. Protein product: CASSPPLGTGTQPQHF.

The chain joins TRBV11-2 to TRBJ2-7, with 9 bases identical to TRBD1. Germline trimming cut 4 bases from V and 3 bases from J; bases unmatched to any gene: 7. The CDR3 loop spans 15 amino acids. Germline V lookup: CDR1 SGHAT, CDR2 FQNNGV. DNA for the CDR3: TGTGCCAGCAGCTATCCCGGGACAGGGAGCTACGAGCAGTACTTC. Protein product: CASSYPGTGSYEQYF.

The sample holds one count of this clone. This rearrangement joins TRBV11-1 to TRBJ2-1; D remains ambiguous. The CDR3 runs to 13 residues. Germline values: CDR1 SGHAT, CDR2 FQDESV (reference sequence). Between the trimmed V and J ends, which lost 3 bases and 5 bases, there was a span of 8 bases. CDR3 sequence reads: CASSFNGNNEQFF. CDR3 nucleotides: TGTGCCAGCAGCTTTAACGGTAACAATGAGCAGTTCTTC.

This clone showed up just once. The gene calls are TRBV27 and TRBJ2-7; 7 bases map to TRBD1. The trim removed 4 bases at V and 1 base at J, leaving 7 bases unmatched. Germline CDR1 reads MNHEY; CDR2 reads SMNVEV (reference sequence). The CDR3 sequence is 15 residues long. The CDR3 region is CASSWGQPRSYEQYF. CDR3 nucleotides: TGTGCCAGCAGTTGGGGACAGCCCCGATCCTACGAGCAGTACTTC.

The V and J genes are TRBV19 and TRBJ1-2; 7 nucleotides agree with TRBD1. Germline-derived CDR1 and CDR2 are LNHDA and SQIVND (reference sequence). Germline trimming cut 2 bases from V and 2 bases from J; bases unmatched to any gene: 5. The CDR3 is 15 residues long. The CDR3 coding sequence is TGTGCCAGTAGTATAAGGACAGGCAAGAACTATGGCTACACCTTC. Encoded protein: CASSIRTGKNYGYTF.